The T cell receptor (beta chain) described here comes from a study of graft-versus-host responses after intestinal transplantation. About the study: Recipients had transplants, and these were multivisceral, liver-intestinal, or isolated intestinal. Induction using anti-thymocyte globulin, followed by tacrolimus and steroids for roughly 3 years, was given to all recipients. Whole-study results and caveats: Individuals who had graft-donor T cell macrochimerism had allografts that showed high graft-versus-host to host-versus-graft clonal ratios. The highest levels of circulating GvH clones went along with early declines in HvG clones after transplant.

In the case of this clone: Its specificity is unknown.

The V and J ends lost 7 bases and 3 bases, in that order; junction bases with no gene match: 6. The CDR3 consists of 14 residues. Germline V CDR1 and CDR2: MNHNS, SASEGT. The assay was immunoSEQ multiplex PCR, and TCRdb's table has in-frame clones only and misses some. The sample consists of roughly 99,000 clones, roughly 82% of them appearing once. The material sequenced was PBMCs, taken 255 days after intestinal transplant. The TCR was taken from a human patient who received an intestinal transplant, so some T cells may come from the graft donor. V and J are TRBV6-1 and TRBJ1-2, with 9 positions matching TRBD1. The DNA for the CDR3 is TGTGCCAGCATCGGGGACAGGGTCGACTATGGCTACACCTTC. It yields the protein CASIGDRVDYGYTF.